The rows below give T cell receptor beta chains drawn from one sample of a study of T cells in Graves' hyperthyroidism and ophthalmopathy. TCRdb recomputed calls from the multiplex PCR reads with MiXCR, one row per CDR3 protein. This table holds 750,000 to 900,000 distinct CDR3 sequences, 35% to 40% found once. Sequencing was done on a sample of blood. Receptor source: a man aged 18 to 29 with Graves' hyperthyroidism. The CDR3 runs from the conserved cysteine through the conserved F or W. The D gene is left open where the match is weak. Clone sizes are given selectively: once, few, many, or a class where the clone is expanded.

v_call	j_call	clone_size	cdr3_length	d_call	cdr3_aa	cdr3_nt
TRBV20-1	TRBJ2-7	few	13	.	CSAYLDRTYEQYF	TGCAGTGCTTACCTTGACAGGACCTACGAGCAGTACTTC
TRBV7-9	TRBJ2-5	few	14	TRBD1	CASSPGQGGGTQYF	TGTGCCAGCAGCCCCGGACAGGGGGGAGGGACCCAGTACTTC
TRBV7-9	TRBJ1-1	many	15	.	CASTFAQGRNTEAFF	TGTGCCAGCACCTTCGCGCAGGGACGGAACACTGAAGCTTTCTTT
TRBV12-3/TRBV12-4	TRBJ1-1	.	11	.	CASSSPSSAFF	TGTGCCAGCAGTTCCCCATCATCAGCTTTCTTT
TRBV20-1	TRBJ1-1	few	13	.	CSARDVVAAEAFF	TGCAGTGCTAGAGACGTCGTCGCTGCTGAAGCTTTCTTT
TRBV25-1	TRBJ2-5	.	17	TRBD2	CASSALISGRAQETQYF	TGTGCCAGCAGTGCCCTAATTAGCGGGAGGGCCCAAGAGACCCAGTACTTC
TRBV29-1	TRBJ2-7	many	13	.	CSANTGYSYEQYF	TGCAGCGCCAATACAGGGTACTCCTACGAGCAGTACTTC
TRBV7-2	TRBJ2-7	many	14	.	CASSLGRPTYEQYF	TGTGCCAGCAGCTTAGGCCGGCCGACCTACGAGCAGTACTTC
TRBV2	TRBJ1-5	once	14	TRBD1	CASSVAGGGQPQHF	TGTGCCAGCAGTGTGGCCGGAGGGGGCCAGCCCCAGCATTTT
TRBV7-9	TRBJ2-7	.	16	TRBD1	CASNRGQGRSSYEQYF	TGTGCCAGCAACCGGGGACAGGGGCGAAGCTCCTACGAGCAGTACTTC
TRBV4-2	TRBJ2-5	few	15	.	CASSRATSIRETQYF	TGTGCCAGCAGCCGTGCGACTAGTATTCGGGAGACCCAGTACTTC
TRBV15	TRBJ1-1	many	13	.	CATSRGPSTEAFF	TGTGCCACCAGCAGAGGACCCAGCACTGAAGCTTTCTTT
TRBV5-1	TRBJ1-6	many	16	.	CASSLLSGHKESPLHF	TGCGCCAGCAGCCTCTTGAGTGGACATAAGGAGTCACCCCTCCACTTT
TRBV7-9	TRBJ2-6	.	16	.	CASSLGQGGGANVLTF	TGTGCCAGCAGCCTTGGACAGGGAGGGGGGGCCAACGTCCTGACTTTC
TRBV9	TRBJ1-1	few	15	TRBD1	CASSTSPGQGSEAFF	TGTGCCAGCAGCACTAGCCCGGGACAGGGGTCTGAAGCTTTCTTT
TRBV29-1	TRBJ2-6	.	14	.	CSVGGLAGANVLTF	TGCAGCGTAGGGGGGCTAGCGGGGGCCAACGTCCTGACTTTC
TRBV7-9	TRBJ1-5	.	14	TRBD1	CASSSNRGNQPQHF	TGTGCCAGCAGCTCCAACAGGGGGAATCAGCCCCAGCATTTT
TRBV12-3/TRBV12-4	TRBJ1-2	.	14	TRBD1	CASRNRDRVQGYTF	TGTGCCAGCAGGAACCGGGACAGGGTTCAAGGCTACACCTTC
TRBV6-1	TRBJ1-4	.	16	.	CASSEPVPSTNEKLFF	TGTGCCAGCAGTGAACCGGTTCCTTCCACTAATGAAAAACTGTTTTTT
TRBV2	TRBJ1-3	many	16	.	CASSESGTTSGNTIYF	TGTGCCAGCAGTGAAAGCGGGACAACCTCTGGAAACACCATATATTTT
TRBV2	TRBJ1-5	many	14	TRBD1	CASRDGQGVRPQHF	TGTGCCAGCAGGGACGGACAGGGTGTAAGGCCCCAGCATTTT
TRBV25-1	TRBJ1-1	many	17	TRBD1	CASSDSPGAGGYTEAFF	TGTGCCAGCAGTGATTCCCCCGGGGCAGGGGGGTACACTGAAGCTTTCTTT
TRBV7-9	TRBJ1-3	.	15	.	CASSPTLRTGNTIYF	TGTGCCAGCAGCCCGACCCTCAGGACCGGAAACACCATATATTTT
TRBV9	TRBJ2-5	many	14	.	CASSVGGGQETQYF	TGTGCCAGCAGCGTAGGTGGCGGGCAAGAGACCCAGTACTTC
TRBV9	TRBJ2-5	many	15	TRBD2	CASSVGTSGRETQYF	TGTGCCAGCAGCGTGGGGACTAGCGGTAGGGAGACCCAGTACTTC
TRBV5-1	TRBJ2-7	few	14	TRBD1	CASSSGQGGDEQYF	TGCGCCAGCAGCTCCGGACAGGGTGGGGACGAGCAGTACTTC
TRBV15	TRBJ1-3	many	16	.	CATSRDRGTAGNTIYF	TGTGCCACCAGCAGAGACCGGGGGACGGCTGGAAACACCATATATTTT
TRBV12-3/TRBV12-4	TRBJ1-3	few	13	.	CASIASLGDTIYF	TGTGCCAGCATTGCCAGCCTCGGGGACACCATATATTTT
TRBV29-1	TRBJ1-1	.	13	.	CTLGGGPNTEAFF	TGCACTCTTGGTGGGGGCCCGAACACTGAAGCTTTCTTT
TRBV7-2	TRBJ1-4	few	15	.	CASSTDRTTNEKLFF	TGTGCCAGCAGCACCGACAGAACAACTAATGAAAAACTGTTTTTT
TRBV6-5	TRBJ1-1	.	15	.	CASSYSRGGSTEAFF	TGTGCCAGCAGTTACTCGAGGGGGGGGAGCACTGAAGCTTTCTTT
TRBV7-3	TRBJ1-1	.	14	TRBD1	CASGRTGVNTEAFF	TGTGCCAGCGGCCGGACAGGGGTGAACACTGAAGCTTTCTTT
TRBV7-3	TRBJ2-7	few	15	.	CASSLKAGPLYEQYF	TGTGCCAGCAGCTTAAAGGCGGGCCCCCTCTACGAGCAGTACTTC
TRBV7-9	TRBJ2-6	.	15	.	CASSHGHSGANVLTF	TGTGCCAGCAGCCATGGACATTCCGGGGCCAACGTCCTGACTTTC
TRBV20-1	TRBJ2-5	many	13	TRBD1	CSARGQGQETQYF	TGCAGTGCTAGAGGACAGGGGCAAGAGACCCAGTACTTC
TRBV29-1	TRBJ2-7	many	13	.	CSVGRLGAYEQYF	TGCAGCGTTGGTCGACTAGGAGCCTACGAGCAGTACTTC
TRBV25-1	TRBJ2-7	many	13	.	CASRGGDSYEQYF	TGTGCCAGCAGAGGGGGAGACTCCTACGAGCAGTACTTC
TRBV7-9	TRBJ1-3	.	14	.	CASSADLSGNTIYF	TGTGCCAGCAGCGCTGACCTGTCGGGAAACACCATATATTTT